These 4 T cell receptor beta chains came from one sample sequenced in a study of tissue T cells after allogeneic stem cell transplantation. Here immunoSEQ multiplex PCR was the method, and the copy in TCRdb shows in-frame clones only, minus some. There are several thousand clones in the sample; approximately 47% occur only once, and nearly 7.5% lies in the top ten. The time point was: mouse harvest day 7 after allogeneic transplant. Tail vein injection delivered 10^7 T-cell-depleted bone marrow cells and 10^6 splenic CD5+ T cells. The sequenced material came from gut tissue. The receptors here all came from a female BALB/c mouse given C57BL/6 T cells with graft-versus-host disease after an allogeneic hematopoietic cell transplant.

About this clone: Gene names denote mouse genes. The CDR3 goes on 1 residue after the read ends, and that part is filled in from the germline J gene. The V call is TRBV23, the J call TRBJ1-4; whether TRBD1, the table's D call, matches the DNA was not checked. CDR1 and CDR2 from the germline V gene are KGHTA and FQNQQP. CDR3 length equals 15 residues. The part of the CDR3 DNA that was read is TGCTCCAGCAGTCAATCGTCAGGGGAGGGCGAAAGATTATTT. This translates into CSSSQSSGEGERLF. The entire CDR3 sequence reads CSSSQSSGEGERLFF.

In the case of this clone: Mouse gene names apply. Coverage ceases 1 residue before the CDR3 finishes, and the germline J gene fills in the end. Other nucleotide sequences from this sample produce the same CDR3. The J gene is TRBJ1-1, the V gene TRBV16; D not resolved. The CDR3 covers 12 residues. V lost 3 bases and J 2 bases, leaving 4 bases between the germline ends. Germline-derived CDR1 and CDR2 are SGHSA and FRNQAP. The CDR3: CASSLDNTEVFF. The DNA read from the CDR3 is TGTGCAAGCAGCTTGGACAACACAGAAGTCTTC.

This clone was seen a single time. All gene names here are mouse names. The read ends 1 residue before the CDR3 terminus; that terminus is restored from the germline J gene. The chain combines TRBV26 with TRBJ1-6; the match to TRBD1 covers 9 bases. TRBJ1-6 is treated as an ORF (open reading frame) with a function not yet certain. The germline V gene has CDR1 KGHPV and CDR2 FQNQEV (reference sequence). J was trimmed by 7 bases and V by 2 bases; bases with no gene match: 0. The CDR3 is 14 amino acids. This CDR3 reads CASSLGQGNSPLYF. The sequenced CDR3 bases are TGTGCCAGCAGTCTGGGACAGGGGAATTCGCCCCTCTAC.

The table lists this clone with a few counts. Gene names refer to mouse genes. The read gets to within 1 residue of the CDR3 end, and the germline J gene fills in the rest. The rearrangement links TRBV19 to TRBJ1-5; D might be TRBD1 (6 bases). CDR1 is FNHDT and CDR2 is SITEND in the germline V gene (reference sequence). Trimming removed 1 base from V and 1 base from J, with 6 bases in between. This CDR3 is 14 amino acids long. The part of the CDR3 DNA that was read is TGTGCCAGCAGTATAAGGGGGAACAACCAGGCTCCGCTT. Translation gives CASSIRGNNQAPL. The full CDR3 reads CASSIRGNNQAPLF. The variable domain in full, completed from reference TRBV19 and TRBJ1-5, reads GGIITQTPKFLIGQEGQKLTLKCQQNFNHDTMYWYRQDSGKGLRLIYYSITENDLQKGDLSEGYDASREKKSSFSLTVTSAQKNEMAVFLCASSIRGNNQAPLFGEGTRLSVL.